The 32 T cell receptor beta chains presented below share a single source sample, sequenced in a study of beta chain features in type 1 diabetes. These receptors are not linked to any known antigen. Study results and caveats: For Type 1 diabetes patients, all four CD4+ subsets carried TCRB CDR3s that were moderately but significantly shorter.

Isolated RNA was reverse transcribed in full, so expressed TCRB transcripts were sequenced. This table comes from immunoSEQ multiplex PCR, and its TCRdb copy is limited to in-frame clones, with some not included. The sample carries 150,000 to 180,000 clones, around a tenth recorded once. The sample was central memory CD4+ T cells from blood. Source of these receptors: a man aged 30 to 45 with type 1 diabetes.

This clone was observed a handful of times. The rearrangement uses TRBV7-9 and TRBJ1-1, with 7 bases identical to TRBD1. Germline trimming cut 4 bases from V and 4 bases from J; bases unmatched to any gene: 3. This CDR3 is built from 13 residues. Germline CDR1 and CDR2: SEHNR and FQNEAQ (reference sequence). Written as DNA, the CDR3 is TGTGCCAGCAGCTCCTACAGGGGCACTGAAGCTTTCTTT. Translated: CASSSYRGTEAFF.

This clone was observed a handful of times. This chain links TRBV4-2 with TRBJ1-2, with D maybe TRBD1 (5 bases). The ends were cut back, 3 bases at V and 3 bases at J, with 17 bases in the middle. Germline V gives CDR1 LGHNA, CDR2 YNFKEQ. There are 16 residues in the CDR3. CDR3 bases: TGTGCCAGCAGCCAGGAGAGATTAGGGGCCCACTATGGCTACACCTTC. Protein sequence: CASSQERLGAHYGYTF.

The chain combines TRBV18 with TRBJ2-7, with a tentative D call TRBD1 (5 bases). The V end was cut by 3 bases, the J end by 5 bases, with 14 bases between. The CDR3 consists of 14 residues. The germline CDR1 and CDR2 sequences are KGHSH and LQKENI. CDR3 protein: CASSPSRERHEQYF. The DNA of the CDR3 is TGTGCCAGCTCACCGAGCAGGGAAAGGCACGAGCAGTACTTC.

In its sample, this clone was seen a few times. The CDR3, as DNA: TGTGCCAGCAGTGGACAGGCCGGACTAGCCAAAAACATTCAGTACTTC. This gives the protein CASSGQAGLAKNIQYF. The rearrangement uses TRBV28 and TRBJ2-4, with 7 bases identical to TRBD1. Germline CDR1 MDHEN, CDR2 SYDVKM. The CDR3 loop spans 16 amino acids. The V and J ends lost 5 bases and 0 bases, in that order; junction bases with no gene match: 7.

This clone showed up many times. J is TRBJ2-7 and V is TRBV1; the D segment call TRBD1 is taken from the table without a DNA check. TRBV1 is labeled a pseudogene. The CDR3 has 14 amino acids. CDR3: CTSSLARQGCEQYF. In nucleotides, the CDR3 is TGCACCAGCAGCCTGGCGAGACAGGGGTGCGAGCAGTACTTC.

This clone is a singleton in its sample. The rearrangement uses TRBV5-1 and TRBJ2-5; D possibly corresponds to TRBD1 (5 bases). Germline CDR1 is SGHRS and CDR2 is YFSETQ. The CDR3 consists of 16 residues. V was trimmed by 2 bases and J by 0 bases, leaving 14 bases between them. The CDR3 sequence: CASSFTGQRNQETQYF. The CDR3 DNA reads as TGCGCCAGCAGCTTCACTGGACAACGAAACCAAGAGACCCAGTACTTC.

The chain uses TRBV7-2 and TRBJ1-5; TRBD1 matches 10 bases. V was pared by 4 bases and J by 5 bases, with 5 bases of the junction left unmatched. The germline V gene has CDR1 SGHTA and CDR2 FQGNSA. The CDR3 sequence is 15 residues long. The CDR3 loop reads CASSSGQGMDQPQHF. Written as DNA, the CDR3 is TGTGCCAGCAGCTCGGGACAGGGGATGGATCAGCCCCAGCATTTT.

The CDR3: CASSLQQGVYEQYF. As DNA, the CDR3 is TGCGCCAGCAGCTTACAACAGGGGGTCTACGAGCAGTACTTC. V usage is TRBV5-1 and J usage is TRBJ2-7; 8 nucleotides align to TRBD1. This CDR3 has 14 residues. V lost 2 bases to trimming and J lost 3 bases; unmatched junction nucleotides: 4. From germline, CDR1 is SGHRS and CDR2 YFSETQ. The full variable domain, with the rest looked up from reference TRBV5-1 and TRBJ2-7, is KAGVTQTPRYLIKTRGQQVTLSCSPISGHRSVSWYQQTPGQGLQFLFEYFSETQRNKGNFPGRFSGRQFSNSRSEMNVSTLELGDSALYLCASSLQQGVYEQYFGPGTRLTVT.

This chain uses TRBV28 with TRBJ2-7, with TRBD1 as a possible D gene (6 bases). From germline, CDR1 is MDHEN and CDR2 SYDVKM. V gave up 3 bases and J gave up 2 bases, with 11 bases separating them. The CDR3 runs to 14 residues. CDR3 residues: CASSFRDMAYEQYF. CDR3 in DNA: TGTGCCAGCAGTTTCCGGGACATGGCCTACGAGCAGTACTTC.

This clone was seen at least ten times. V is TRBV5-1 and J is TRBJ2-7; perhaps TRBD1 as D (6 bases). The CDR3 has 13 residues. Germline CDR1 SGHRS, CDR2 YFSETQ. V was cut by 0 bases and J by 9 bases, with 13 bases left in between. The CDR3 sequence is CASSLEGQHRQYF. CDR3 nucleotides: TGCGCCAGCAGCTTGGAGGGACAACATAGGCAGTACTTC.

This clone was seen only a few times. This sequence joins TRBV15 and TRBJ1-5, with D perhaps matching TRBD1 (5 bases). This CDR3 has 16 residues. Germline assignment: CDR1 LNHNV and CDR2 YYDKDF (reference sequence). V was shortened by 4 bases and J by 0 bases, with 13 bases between the two germline ends. The CDR3 DNA reads as TGTGCCACCAGCATACCTGGAGGGGTTAGCAATCAGCCCCAGCATTTT. This encodes CATSIPGGVSNQPQHF.

This clone was counted only a few times. V usage is TRBV5-1 and J usage is TRBJ1-1, with D perhaps matching TRBD1 (6 bases). This CDR3 contains 15 residues. CDR1 is SGHRS and CDR2 is YFSETQ in the germline V gene. Trimming removed 3 bases at V and 1 base at J, with 13 bases between. The CDR3 reads CASSSGQTGNTEAFF. The DNA of the CDR3 is TGCGCCAGCAGCTCAGGACAGACGGGGAACACTGAAGCTTTCTTT. Together with reference TRBV5-1 and TRBJ1-1, the CDR3 gives the full variable domain: KAGVTQTPRYLIKTRGQQVTLSCSPISGHRSVSWYQQTPGQGLQFLFEYFSETQRNKGNFPGRFSGRQFSNSRSEMNVSTLELGDSALYLCASSSGQTGNTEAFFGQGTRLTVV.

This clone occurred many times. This CDR3 is CASSFTGEETQYF. The CDR3 nucleotides read TGTGCCAGCAGTTTTACAGGGGAAGAGACCCAGTACTTC. The V and J genes are TRBV7-2 and TRBJ2-5; TRBD1 agrees at 7 bases. Germline V CDR1 and CDR2: SGHTA, FQGNSA. After removal of 6 bases from V and 3 bases from J, the junction contained 4 bases not matched to a gene. This CDR3 region has 13 residues.

A few counts support this clone. V usage is TRBV19 and J usage is TRBJ2-3; possible D gene TRBD1, 6 bases. The V end was cut by 5 bases, the J end by 6 bases, with 18 bases between. The CDR3 has 15 residues. CDR1 LNHDA and CDR2 SQIVND come from the germline V gene (reference sequence). In DNA form, the CDR3 reads TGTGCCAGTAGTGCAGGGGCGAATGTTTTGGATACGCAGTATTTT. This sequence encodes CASSAGANVLDTQYF.

The V gene is TRBV25-1, the J gene TRBJ2-5; TRBD1 matches 8 bases. There are 16 residues in the CDR3. In germline, CDR1 is MGHDK, CDR2 SYGVNS. The J segment lost 2 bases and the V segment lost 3 bases, leaving 8 bases of the junction unmatched. DNA for the CDR3: TGTGCCAGCAGTGAGACAGGGGTTGGGCCACAAGAGACCCAGTACTTC. This codes for CASSETGVGPQETQYF.

V gene TRBV29-1 combines with J gene TRBJ1-2; no definite D call. This CDR3 spans 11 amino acids. Looked up from germline, CDR1 is SQVTM and CDR2 is ANQGSEA. V was trimmed by 7 bases and J by 7 bases, leaving 13 bases between them. The CDR3 loop reads CSAVKRGGYTF. CDR3 nucleotides: TGCAGCGCCGTCAAAAGAGGTGGCTACACCTTC.

The rearrangement joins TRBV28 to TRBJ1-1; D gene ambiguous. The length of the CDR3 is 11 residues. Germline lookup yields CDR1 MDHEN and CDR2 SYDVKM. V shed 7 bases and J shed 3 bases, with 6 bases lying between them. The CDR3 loop reads CASTRYTEAFF. In nucleotides, the CDR3 is TGTGCCAGCACCCGTTACACTGAAGCTTTCTTT.

The chain carries TRBV5-4 and TRBJ1-2; maybe TRBD1 (5 bases). The CDR3 runs 14 residues. Trimming shortened V by 0 bases and J by 6 bases, and 12 bases separated the two germline ends. CDR1 is SGHNT and CDR2 is YYREEE in the germline V gene (reference sequence). CDR3 DNA: TGTGCCAGCAGCTTGGACGGTGGGGCTGATGGCTACACCTTC. This codes for CASSLDGGADGYTF.

The chain carries TRBV7-2 and TRBJ2-1, with 8 bases fitting TRBD2. The V and J ends lost 6 bases and 8 bases, in that order; junction bases with no gene match: 6. The CDR3 sequence is 13 residues long. The germline CDR1 and CDR2 sequences are SGHTA and FQGNSA. In DNA form, the CDR3 reads TGTGCCAGCAGTCCCGGGACTAGGCATGAGCAGTTCTTC. Translating it yields CASSPGTRHEQFF.

Only a few counts were recorded for this clone. The chain is built from TRBV18 and TRBJ2-5; D uncertain. The CDR3 loop spans 14 amino acids. V was clipped by 3 bases and J by 4 bases, with 12 bases between them. Germline-derived CDR1 and CDR2 are KGHSH and LQKENI. In DNA, the CDR3 is TGTGCCAGCTCACCGGTCCCCCGAGGAGAGACCCAGTACTTC. It encodes CASSPVPRGETQYF.

This chain connects TRBV4-3 to TRBJ2-5; TRBD2 might be the D (6 bases). Germline values: CDR1 LGHNA, CDR2 YSLEER. V was shortened by 1 base and J by 5 bases, with 11 bases between the two germline ends. CDR3 length equals 14 residues. The DNA of the CDR3 is TGCGCCAGCAGCCAAGGGGGGACTGGGGAGACCCAGTACTTC. Residues: CASSQGGTGETQYF.

The chain employs TRBV5-1 and TRBJ2-5; 11 bases line up with TRBD1. The CDR3 covers 14 residues. V was pared by 6 bases and J by 3 bases, with 4 bases of the junction left unmatched. Germline lookup yields CDR1 SGHRS and CDR2 YFSETQ. CDR3 sequence reads: CASISGQGEETQYF. DNA of the CDR3: TGCGCCAGCATCTCGGGACAGGGGGAAGAGACCCAGTACTTC.

This clone was found a few times. The J gene is TRBJ2-1, the V gene TRBV19, with 14 bases identical to TRBD2. The germline CDR1 and CDR2 sequences are LNHDA and SQIVND (reference sequence). With V trimmed by 7 bases and J by 2 bases, 7 bases remained unmatched. The CDR3 sequence is 17 residues long. The CDR3 here is CASTGLAGGPAYNEQFF. CDR3 in DNA: TGTGCCAGTACCGGACTAGCGGGAGGCCCAGCCTACAATGAGCAGTTCTTC. The complete variable domain, with remaining parts taken from reference TRBV19 and TRBJ2-1, reads DGGITQSPKYLFRKEGQNVTLSCEQNLNHDAMYWYRQDPGQGLRLIYYSQIVNDFQKGDIAEGYSVSREKKESFPLTVTSAQKNPTAFYLCASTGLAGGPAYNEQFFGPGTRLTVL.

The V call is TRBV6-5, the J call TRBJ2-2, with 8 bases aligning to TRBD1. Trimming took 6 bases from V and 4 from J; bases not matched to a gene: 4. Germline V gene lookup returns CDR1 MNHEY and CDR2 SVGAGI. The CDR3 is 14 residues long. The CDR3 DNA follows: TGTGCCAGCAGAGGACAGGGAGGCACCGGGGAGCTGTTTTTT. This encodes CASRGQGGTGELFF.

This clone was detected only a few times. V and J are TRBV4-3 and TRBJ2-1; 7 bases agree with TRBD2. Germline CDR1 and CDR2: LGHNA and YSLEER. The CDR3 is 21 residues long. The V segment lost 1 base and the J segment 7 bases; nucleotides outside the gene matches: 25. CDR3 in DNA: TGCGCCAGCAGCCAAGTTTTCGGGGTGGGACGGGAGCGCCCCGGGGGGAATGAGCAGTTCTTC. Encoded protein: CASSQVFGVGRERPGGNEQFF.

This clone occurred a few times. The V gene is TRBV15, the J gene TRBJ1-4; D perhaps matches TRBD1 (5 bases). Germline V gene lookup returns CDR1 LNHNV and CDR2 YYDKDF (reference sequence). V dropped 6 bases and J dropped 8 bases, with 19 bases sitting between them. The CDR3 is 15 amino acids. The CDR3 DNA sequence: TGTGCCACCAGTCTTCCCTTTGGGGGGGAGGAAAAACTGTTTTTT. Amino acid sequence: CATSLPFGGEEKLFF.

V is TRBV25-1 and J is TRBJ1-2; D is unclear. Trimming pared 3 bases from V and 9 bases from J, leaving 11 bases between. CDR3 length: 12 amino acids. The germline V gene encodes CDR1 MGHDK and CDR2 SYGVNS. CDR3 DNA: TGTGCCAGCAGTGAGCAATCGCGCCGCTACACCTTC. Its translation: CASSEQSRRYTF.

This clone was seen a handful of times. The gene calls are TRBV28 and TRBJ2-7; 10 positions agree with TRBD2. The CDR3 has 15 amino acids. Germline V gene sequence: CDR1 MDHEN, CDR2 SYDVKM. J lost 5 bases, V lost 6 bases, and 10 bases had no gene match. In DNA form, the CDR3 reads TGTGCCAGCAGCCCACATAGCGGGAGGTCACACGAGCAGTACTTC. Translation: CASSPHSGRSHEQYF. Using reference TRBV28 and TRBJ2-7 for the parts outside the CDR3, the full variable domain is DVKVTQSSRYLVKRTGEKVFLECVQDMDHENMFWYRQDPGLGLRLIYFSYDVKMKEKGDIPEGYSVSREKKERFSLILESASTNQTSMYLCASSPHSGRSHEQYFGPGTRLTVT.

The CDR3 nucleotides are TGCGCCAGCAGCCAGCAACAGGGGAGAGGCTATGGCTACACCTTC. The encoded protein is CASSQQQGRGYGYTF. V gene TRBV4-1 combines with J gene TRBJ1-2; 7 bases line up with TRBD1. After removal of 3 bases from V and 4 bases from J, the junction contained 8 bases not matched to a gene. Germline-derived CDR1 and CDR2 are MGHRA and YSYEKL. This CDR3 region has 15 residues.

This clone has more than one count but fewer than ten. This chain uses TRBV2 with TRBJ2-5; D not certain. V gave up 4 bases and J gave up 2 bases, with 8 bases separating them. Per germline, CDR1 SNHLY and CDR2 FYNNEI. This CDR3 comprises 13 residues. CDR3 sequence reads: CASSGQIQETQYF. The CDR3 bases are TGTGCCAGCAGTGGCCAGATTCAAGAGACCCAGTACTTC.

The J gene is TRBJ2-7, the V gene TRBV6-6; TRBD2 might be the D (6 bases). Germline V gene data show CDR1 as MNHNY and CDR2 as SVGAGI (reference sequence). Deletions cut 5 bases from V and 3 bases from J, with 8 bases between. This CDR3 spans 12 amino acids. The CDR3 protein is CASSREYYEQYF. The CDR3 coding sequence is TGTGCCAGCAGTCGGGAGTACTACGAGCAGTACTTC.

The chain recombines TRBV7-2 with TRBJ2-3; possibly TRBD2 for D (6 bases). Deletions cut 2 bases from V and 4 bases from J, with 10 bases between. The CDR3 runs to 14 residues. Germline CDR1 and CDR2: SGHTA and FQGNSA. DNA for the CDR3: TGTGCCAGCAGCTTAAACACTAGCCCAGATACGCAGTATTTT. Translation: CASSLNTSPDTQYF. The complete variable domain, with remaining parts taken from reference TRBV7-2 and TRBJ2-3, reads GAGVSQSPSNKVTEKGKDVELRCDPISGHTALYWYRQSLGQGLEFLIYFQGNSAPDKSGLPSDRFSAERTGGSVSTLTIQRTQQEDSAVYLCASSLNTSPDTQYFGPGTRLTVL.